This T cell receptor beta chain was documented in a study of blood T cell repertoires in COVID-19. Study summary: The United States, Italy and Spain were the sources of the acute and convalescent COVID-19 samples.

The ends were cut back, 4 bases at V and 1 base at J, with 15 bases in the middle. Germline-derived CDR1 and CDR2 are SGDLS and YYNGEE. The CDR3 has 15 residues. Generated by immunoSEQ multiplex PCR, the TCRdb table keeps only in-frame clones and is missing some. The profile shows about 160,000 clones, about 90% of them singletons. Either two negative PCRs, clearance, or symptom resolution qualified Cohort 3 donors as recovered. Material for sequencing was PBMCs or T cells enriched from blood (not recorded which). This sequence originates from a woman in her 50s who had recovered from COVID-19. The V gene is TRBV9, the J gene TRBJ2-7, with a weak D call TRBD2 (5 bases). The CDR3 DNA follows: TGTGCCAGCAGCCCCCGTGCGGGTCCATCCTACGAGCAGTACTTC. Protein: CASSPRAGPSYEQYF.